The entry that follows covers one TCR beta chain sequence. The sample comes from a study of blood T cell repertoires in COVID-19. Overall study: COVID-19 samples collected from the United States, Italy and Spain covered acute and convalescent phases.

V was shortened by 4 bases and J by 2 bases, with 17 bases between the two germline ends. Germline V lookup: CDR1 SEHNR, CDR2 FQNEAQ (reference sequence). This CDR3 region has 16 residues. Enrolled through a virtual design, the participants were between about 18 and 100 years of age and came from 24 US areas. Which cohort a participant joined came from the clinical history participants gave. Within the 2 weeks before study entry, each person in the exposed group met a COVID-19 case. This table comes from immunoSEQ multiplex PCR, and its TCRdb copy is limited to in-frame clones, with some not included. Here the sample spans some 320,000 clones, 90% to 95% being singletons.

This receptor was obtained from a woman in her twenties or thirties who had been exposed to COVID-19. The rearrangement uses TRBV7-9 and TRBJ1-2, with D perhaps matching TRBD1 (5 bases). The sequenced sample was PBMCs or T cells enriched from blood (not recorded which). This chain's CDR3 is CASSSGTGPRNYGYTF. DNA for the CDR3: TGTGCCAGCAGCTCCGGGACTGGGCCTAGAAACTATGGCTACACCTTC.